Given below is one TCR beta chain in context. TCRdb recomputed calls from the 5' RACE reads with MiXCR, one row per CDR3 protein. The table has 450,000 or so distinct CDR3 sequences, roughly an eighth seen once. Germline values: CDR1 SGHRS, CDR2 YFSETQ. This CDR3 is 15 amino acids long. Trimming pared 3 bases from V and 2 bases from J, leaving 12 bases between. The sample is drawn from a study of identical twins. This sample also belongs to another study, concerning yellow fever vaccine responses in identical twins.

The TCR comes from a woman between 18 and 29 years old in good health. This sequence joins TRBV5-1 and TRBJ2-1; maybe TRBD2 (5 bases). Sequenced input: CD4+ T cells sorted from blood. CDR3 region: CASSSSGPTYNEQFF. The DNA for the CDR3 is TGCGCCAGCAGCTCGAGCGGACCCACCTACAATGAGCAGTTCTTC.